The entry below describes one TCR beta chain. What it binds is not known. It is likely a read error, because the conserved phenylalanine at the end of the CDR3 is missing. No DNA is shown, since the ends of the CDR3 on it are uncertain; the CDR3 is the one TCRdb lists. The CDR3 is 9 residues long, ends included. This sample was included in a study of T cells in Graves' hyperthyroidism and ophthalmopathy. The CDR3 regions of TCR beta were amplified from RNA transcripts. First-round RT-PCR with HTBI primers amplified the TCR CDR3 region. TCRdb passed the multiplex PCR reads through MiXCR, listing each CDR3 protein once. Seen here are 750,000 to 900,000 distinct CDR3 sequences, 35% to 45% observed once, and the top ten hold 8.9%. Study-level results: Also found in blood were most expanded thyroid clonotypes above 0.001. The model made its ophthalmopathy prediction, and onset followed a median 6.5 months later.

It was uncontrolled infection, other autoimmune disease, pregnancy or lactation that excluded patients. This clonotype was sampled from a man younger than 35 with Graves' hyperthyroidism. The rearrangement uses TRBV12-3 or TRBV12-4 and TRBJ1-6; the table's D call TRBD1 went unverified against the DNA. Sequenced sample: blood. The CDR3 is CASSPTDYY.